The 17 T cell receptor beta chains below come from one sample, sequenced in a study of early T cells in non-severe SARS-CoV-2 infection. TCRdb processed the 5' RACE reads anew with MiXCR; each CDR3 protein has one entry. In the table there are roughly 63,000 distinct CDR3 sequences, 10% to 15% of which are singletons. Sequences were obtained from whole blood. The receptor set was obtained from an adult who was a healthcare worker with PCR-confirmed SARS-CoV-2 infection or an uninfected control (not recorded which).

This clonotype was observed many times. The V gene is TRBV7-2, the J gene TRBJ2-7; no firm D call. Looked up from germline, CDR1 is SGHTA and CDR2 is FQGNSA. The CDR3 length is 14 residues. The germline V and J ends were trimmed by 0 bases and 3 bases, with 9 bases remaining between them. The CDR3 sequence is CASSLAVDLYEQYF. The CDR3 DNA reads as TGTGCCAGCAGCTTAGCGGTCGACCTCTACGAGCAGTACTTC. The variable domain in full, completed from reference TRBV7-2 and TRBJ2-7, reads GAGVSQSPSNKVTEKGKDVELRCDPISGHTALYWYRQSLGQGLEFLIYFQGNSAPDKSGLPSDRFSAERTGGSVSTLTIQRTQQEDSAVYLCASSLAVDLYEQYFGPGTRLTVT.

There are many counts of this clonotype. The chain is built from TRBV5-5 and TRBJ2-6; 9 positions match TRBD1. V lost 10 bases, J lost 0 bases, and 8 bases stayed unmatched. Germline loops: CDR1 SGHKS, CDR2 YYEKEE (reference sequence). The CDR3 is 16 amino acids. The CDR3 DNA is TGTGCCGGCCGGACAGGGGATAGCTCTGGGGCCAACGTCCTGACTTTC. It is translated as CAGRTGDSSGANVLTF.

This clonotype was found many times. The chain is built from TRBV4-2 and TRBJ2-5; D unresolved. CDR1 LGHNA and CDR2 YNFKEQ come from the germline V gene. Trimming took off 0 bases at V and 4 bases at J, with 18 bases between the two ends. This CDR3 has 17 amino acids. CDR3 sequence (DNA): TGTGCCAGCAGCCAAGATCCCACGGGTGCCCCTCTAGAGACCCAGTACTTC. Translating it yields CASSQDPTGAPLETQYF.

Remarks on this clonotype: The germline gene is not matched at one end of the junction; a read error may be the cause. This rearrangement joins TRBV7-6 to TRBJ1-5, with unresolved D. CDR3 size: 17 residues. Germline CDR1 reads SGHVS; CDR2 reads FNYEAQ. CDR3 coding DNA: TGTGCCTGCAGCTTAGCGGTTCCTCGGGCAAGCAATCAGCCCCAGCATTTT. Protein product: CACSLAVPRASNQPQHF.

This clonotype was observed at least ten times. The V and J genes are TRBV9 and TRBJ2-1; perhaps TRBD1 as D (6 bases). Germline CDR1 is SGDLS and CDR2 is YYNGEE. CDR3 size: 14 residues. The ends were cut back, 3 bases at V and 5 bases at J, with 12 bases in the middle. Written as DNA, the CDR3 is TGTGCCAGCAGCGCCCCGAGGGGGAACAATGAGCAGTTCTTC. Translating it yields CASSAPRGNNEQFF.

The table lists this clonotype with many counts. The CDR3 spells CASSQVGRVRYEAFF. The CDR3 coding sequence is TGTGCCAGCAGCCAAGTTGGGAGAGTCCGTTATGAAGCTTTCTTT. V and J are TRBV3-1 and TRBJ1-1; no clear D. This CDR3 has 15 residues. V was cut by 1 base and J by 7 bases, with 16 bases left in between. Germline loops: CDR1 LGHDT, CDR2 YNNKEL (reference sequence). Filled out from reference TRBV3-1 and TRBJ1-1, the complete variable domain reads DTAVSQTPKYLVTQMGNDKSIKCEQNLGHDTMYWYKQDSKKFLKIMFSYNNKELIINETVPNRFSPKSPDKAHLNLHINSLELGDSAVYFCASSQVGRVRYEAFFGQGTRLTVV.

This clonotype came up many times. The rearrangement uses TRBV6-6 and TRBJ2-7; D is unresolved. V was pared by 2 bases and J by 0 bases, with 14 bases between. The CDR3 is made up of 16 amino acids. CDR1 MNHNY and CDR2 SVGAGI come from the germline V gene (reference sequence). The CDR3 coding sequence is TGTGCCAGCAGTTACGACCCTTGGCTCAGCTCCTACGAGCAGTACTTC. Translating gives CASSYDPWLSSYEQYF.

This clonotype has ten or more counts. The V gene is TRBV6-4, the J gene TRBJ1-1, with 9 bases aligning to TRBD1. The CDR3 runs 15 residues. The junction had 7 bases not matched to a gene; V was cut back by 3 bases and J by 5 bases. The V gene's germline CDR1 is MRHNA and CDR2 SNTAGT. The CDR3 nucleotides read TGTGCCAGCAGTGAGTCGAGGGACAGGGTGACTGAAGCTTTCTTT. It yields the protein CASSESRDRVTEAFF.

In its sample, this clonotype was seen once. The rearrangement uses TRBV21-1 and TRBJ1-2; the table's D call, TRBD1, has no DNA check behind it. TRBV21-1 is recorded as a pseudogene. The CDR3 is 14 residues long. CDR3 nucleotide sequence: TGTGCCAGCATGGGAGCAGGGGGGAACTATGGCTACACCTTC. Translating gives CASMGAGGNYGYTF.

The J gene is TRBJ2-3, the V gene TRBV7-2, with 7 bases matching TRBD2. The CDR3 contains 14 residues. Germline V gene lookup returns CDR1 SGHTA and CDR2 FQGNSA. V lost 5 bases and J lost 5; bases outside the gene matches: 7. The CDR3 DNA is TGTGCCAGCAGCCCTGATAGCGGGTTAGATACGCAGTATTTT. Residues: CASSPDSGLDTQYF.

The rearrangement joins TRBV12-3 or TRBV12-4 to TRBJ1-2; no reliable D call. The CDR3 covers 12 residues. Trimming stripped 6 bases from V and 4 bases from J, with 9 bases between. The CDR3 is CASSDDGYGYTF. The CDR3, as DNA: TGTGCCAGCAGCGACGACGGCTATGGCTACACCTTC.

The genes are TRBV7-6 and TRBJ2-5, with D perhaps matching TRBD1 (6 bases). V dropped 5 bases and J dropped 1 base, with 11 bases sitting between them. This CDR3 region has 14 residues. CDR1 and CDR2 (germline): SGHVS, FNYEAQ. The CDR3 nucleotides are TGTGCCAGCAGCGAAACAGGGATCCAAGAGACCCAGTACTTC. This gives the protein CASSETGIQETQYF.

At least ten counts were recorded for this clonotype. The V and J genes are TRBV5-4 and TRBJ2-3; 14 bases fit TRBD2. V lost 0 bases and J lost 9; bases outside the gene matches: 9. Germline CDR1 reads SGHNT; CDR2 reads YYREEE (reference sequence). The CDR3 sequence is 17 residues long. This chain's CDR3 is CASSLGRLAGGIETQYF. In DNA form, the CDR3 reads TGTGCCAGCAGCTTGGGGAGACTAGCGGGGGGGATTGAGACGCAGTATTTT.

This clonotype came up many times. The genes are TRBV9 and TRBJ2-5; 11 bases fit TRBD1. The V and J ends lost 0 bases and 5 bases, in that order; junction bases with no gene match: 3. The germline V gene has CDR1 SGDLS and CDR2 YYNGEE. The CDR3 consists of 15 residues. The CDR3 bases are TGTGCCAGCAGCGTAGGGACAGGGGGCGGGGAGACCCAGTACTTC. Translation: CASSVGTGGGETQYF.

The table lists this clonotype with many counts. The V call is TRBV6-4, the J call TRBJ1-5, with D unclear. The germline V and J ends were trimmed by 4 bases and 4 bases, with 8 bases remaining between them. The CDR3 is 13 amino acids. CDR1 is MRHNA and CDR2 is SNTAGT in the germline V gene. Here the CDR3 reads CASSAQQNQPQHF. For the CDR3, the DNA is TGTGCCAGCAGTGCCCAACAGAATCAGCCCCAGCATTTT.

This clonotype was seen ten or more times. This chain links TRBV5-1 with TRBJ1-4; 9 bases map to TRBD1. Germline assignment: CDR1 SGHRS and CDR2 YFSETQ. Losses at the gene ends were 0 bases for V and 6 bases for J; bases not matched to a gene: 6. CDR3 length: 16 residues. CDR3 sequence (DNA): TGCGCCAGCAGCTTGGGGACAGGGGCCGGGTATGAAAAACTGTTTTTT. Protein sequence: CASSLGTGAGYEKLFF.

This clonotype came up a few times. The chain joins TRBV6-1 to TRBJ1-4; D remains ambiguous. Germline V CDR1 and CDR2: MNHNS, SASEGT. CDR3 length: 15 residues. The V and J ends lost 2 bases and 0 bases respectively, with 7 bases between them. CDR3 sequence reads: CASSEWKATNEKLFF. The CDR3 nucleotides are TGTGCCAGCAGTGAATGGAAGGCAACTAATGAAAAACTGTTTTTT.